Listed here are 30 T cell receptor beta chains from one sample, sequenced in a study of blood T cell repertoires in COVID-19. TCRdb's table, derived via immunoSEQ multiplex PCR, lists solely in-frame clones and lacks some. The repertoire holds tens of thousands of clones, with roughly 90% as singletons. The sample consisted of peripheral blood. The receptors here all came from a man aged 50 to 60 with active COVID-19.

V gene TRBV10-3 combines with J gene TRBJ2-3; TRBD1 matches at 11 bases. The germline V gene encodes CDR1 ENHRY and CDR2 SYGVKD. The CDR3 spans 18 residues. Germline trimming cut 4 bases from V and 3 bases from J; bases unmatched to any gene: 12. The CDR3 is CAISGAPGTGGSTDTQYF. As DNA, the CDR3 is TGTGCCATCAGTGGCGCTCCGGGGACAGGGGGTTCAACAGATACGCAGTATTTT.

In its sample, this clone is medium-sized. The CDR3 DNA reads TGTGCCAGCAGCTTAGCGCCCAGGAACACTGAAGCTTTCTTT. Its translation is CASSLAPRNTEAFF. V and J are TRBV7-2 and TRBJ1-1; the D is unclear. CDR3 length equals 14 residues. CDR1 SGHTA and CDR2 FQGNSA come from the germline V gene. The V gene lost 0 bases and the J gene lost 1 base, with 6 bases spanning the gap.

This clone is classed as medium-sized (0.01 to 0.1%). The genes are TRBV30 and TRBJ1-5; TRBD1 might be the D (5 bases). This CDR3 region has 13 residues. Germline V gene data show CDR1 as GTSNPN and CDR2 as SVGIG (reference sequence). Trimming left V 4 bases short and J 1 base short, with 8 bases between. CDR3 loop: CAWNQGSNQPQHF. The CDR3 region has the DNA TGTGCCTGGAATCAGGGAAGCAATCAGCCCCAGCATTTT. The full variable domain, rest sourced from reference TRBV30 and TRBJ1-5, is SQTIHQWPATLVQPVGSPLSLECTVEGTSNPNLYWYRQAAGRGLQLLFYSVGIGQISSEVPQNLSASRPQDRQFILSSKKLLLSDSGFYLCAWNQGSNQPQHFGDGTRLSIL.

The chain uses TRBV6-2 or TRBV6-3 and TRBJ1-1; D may be TRBD1 (6 bases). This CDR3 has 14 amino acids. Germline V gives CDR1 MNHEY, CDR2 SVGEGT. Deletions cut 0 bases from V and 4 bases from J, with 9 bases between. CDR3 protein: CASSYSGGATEAFF. For the CDR3, the DNA is TGTGCCAGCAGTTACTCTGGGGGCGCCACTGAAGCTTTCTTT.

This chain joins TRBV6-1 and TRBJ1-2, with D possibly TRBD1 on 5 matching bases. Germline CDR1 reads MNHNS; CDR2 reads SASEGT. This CDR3 has 15 residues. V lost 2 bases and J lost 4, with 14 bases in between. CDR3 amino acids: CASSESPQGGYGYTF. The CDR3 coding sequence is TGTGCCAGCAGTGAAAGCCCCCAGGGAGGCTATGGCTACACCTTC.

Here the CDR3 DNA reads TGTGCCATCAGTGAGCCGGAGGTCAGCGGGGCGGGTGAGCAGTTCTTC. It yields the protein CAISEPEVSGAGEQFF. V and J are TRBV10-3 and TRBJ2-1; the match to TRBD2 covers 7 bases. This CDR3 has 16 residues. The junction had 13 bases not matched to a gene; V was cut back by 2 bases and J by 9 bases. Per the germline V gene, CDR1 is ENHRY and CDR2 is SYGVKD.

The rearrangement uses TRBV30 and TRBJ2-1, with 11 bases lining up with TRBD2. Per germline, CDR1 GTSNPN and CDR2 SVGIG (reference sequence). This CDR3 comprises 18 residues. The ends lost 1 base at V and 0 bases at J; junction bases unmatched: 8. The CDR3: CAWSGLAGPSSSYNEQFF. Written as DNA, the CDR3 is TGTGCCTGGAGTGGACTAGCGGGGCCTAGCAGCTCCTACAATGAGCAGTTCTTC.

V and J are TRBV5-1 and TRBJ1-2; no definite D call. Germline CDR1 and CDR2: SGHRS and YFSETQ. V was clipped by 5 bases and J by 5 bases, with 13 bases between them. CDR3 length: 13 amino acids. This CDR3 reads CASSGNSLYGYTF. As DNA, the CDR3 is TGCGCCAGCAGTGGAAACAGCCTATATGGCTACACCTTC.

The CDR3 DNA sequence: TGTGCCAGCAGCGGGCCCGGGATAAGCTCCTACAATGAGCAGTTCTTC. This sequence encodes CASSGPGISSYNEQFF. The V call is TRBV5-4, the J call TRBJ2-1, with D possibly matching TRBD2 (5 bases). V was pared by 4 bases and J by 0 bases, with 14 bases between. Per the germline V gene, CDR1 is SGHNT and CDR2 is YYREEE (reference sequence). The CDR3 has 16 residues.

The chain employs TRBV19 and TRBJ1-1; D may be TRBD1 (5 bases). The length of the CDR3 is 17 residues. Trimming left V 5 bases short and J 5 bases short, with 24 bases between. Germline V gives CDR1 LNHDA, CDR2 SQIVND (reference sequence). The CDR3 region is CASSPGYGQPSGTEAFF. CDR3 sequence (DNA): TGTGCCAGTAGTCCAGGGTATGGGCAGCCTTCGGGTACTGAAGCTTTCTTT.

The V gene is TRBV28, the J gene TRBJ2-7; 7 bases line up with TRBD1. Losses at the gene ends were 5 bases for V and 3 bases for J; bases not matched to a gene: 10. The length of the CDR3 is 15 residues. The germline CDR1 and CDR2 sequences are MDHEN and SYDVKM. In DNA, the CDR3 is TGTGCCAGCAGTGAAGGGACAGCTCCACACTACGAGCAGTACTTC. Encoded protein: CASSEGTAPHYEQYF.

V and J are TRBV29-1 and TRBJ1-2; 8 positions agree with TRBD1. V lost 1 base, J lost 7 bases, and 5 bases stayed unmatched. CDR3 length: 13 amino acids. CDR1 and CDR2 (germline): SQVTM, ANQGSEA. This CDR3 reads CSVEGTGFFGYTF. The CDR3 DNA follows: TGCAGCGTTGAAGGGACAGGGTTCTTTGGCTACACCTTC.

This sequence joins TRBV6-5 and TRBJ1-1; D gene ambiguous. Germline values: CDR1 MNHEY, CDR2 SVGAGI. V was pared by 0 bases and J by 0 bases, with 11 bases between. This CDR3 comprises 16 residues. The CDR3 bases are TGTGCCAGCAGTTACTCGAGTGCACAGATGAACACTGAAGCTTTCTTT. Translation: CASSYSSAQMNTEAFF.

CDR3 DNA sequence: TGCGCCAGCCAGACCGGGACTAGCGGGGCGTACACAGATACGCAGTATTTT. This sequence encodes CASQTGTSGAYTDTQYF. The V call is TRBV5-1, the J call TRBJ2-3; TRBD2 agrees at 13 bases. Germline assignment: CDR1 SGHRS and CDR2 YFSETQ. The CDR3 covers 17 residues. V gave up 7 bases and J gave up 2 bases; unmatched junction bases: 10. The full variable domain, with the rest looked up from reference TRBV5-1 and TRBJ2-3, is KAGVTQTPRYLIKTRGQQVTLSCSPISGHRSVSWYQQTPGQGLQFLFEYFSETQRNKGNFPGRFSGRQFSNSRSEMNVSTLELGDSALYLCASQTGTSGAYTDTQYFGPGTRLTVL.

The chain uses TRBV7-2 and TRBJ2-1, with D possibly TRBD2 on 6 matching bases. The CDR3 runs 17 residues. Germline CDR1 reads SGHTA; CDR2 reads FQGNSA. The germline V and J ends were trimmed by 6 bases and 4 bases, with 22 bases remaining between them. The CDR3 region has the DNA TGTGCCAGCAGACCAGCGCGGGGAAAGGGTGATTACAATGAGCAGTTCTTC. This translates into CASRPARGKGDYNEQFF.

This sequence joins TRBV7-2 and TRBJ2-3; the D gene is possibly TRBD2 (7 bases). Trimming removed 2 bases at V and 6 bases at J, with 18 bases between. The germline gives CDR1 SGHTA, CDR2 FQGNSA. This CDR3 region has 16 residues. The CDR3 DNA sequence: TGTGCCAGCAGCTTAAAGGGGGGGCCGTCATCCGATACGCAGTATTTT. This gives the protein CASSLKGGPSSDTQYF.

The chain couples TRBV19 to TRBJ2-4; D is unresolved. This CDR3 contains 13 residues. From germline, CDR1 is LNHDA and CDR2 SQIVND (reference sequence). Trimming shortened V by 2 bases and J by 2 bases, and 4 bases separated the two germline ends. This CDR3 is CASSILPKNIQYF. The DNA of the CDR3 is TGTGCCAGTAGTATACTCCCCAAAAACATTCAGTACTTC.

This chain uses TRBV15 with TRBJ1-5; unclear D gene. This CDR3 contains 15 residues. Germline V gene lookup returns CDR1 LNHNV and CDR2 YYDKDF (reference sequence). V was clipped by 0 bases and J by 0 bases, with 6 bases between them. CDR3 coding DNA: TGTGCCACCAGCAGAGAGCTCTATAGCAATCAGCCCCAGCATTTT. Translating gives CATSRELYSNQPQHF.

The chain employs TRBV6-2 or TRBV6-3 and TRBJ2-5; 7 bases match TRBD2. This CDR3 region has 16 residues. Per the germline V gene, CDR1 is MNHEY and CDR2 is SVGEGT. With 5 bases clipped from V and 3 bases from J, the junction kept 12 bases outside the gene matches. CDR3 sequence (DNA): TGTGCCAGCAGTCCAAGTCGCGGGGGATTCAAAGAGACCCAGTACTTC. As protein: CASSPSRGGFKETQYF.

This clone was observed once. This chain links TRBV7-2 with TRBJ2-7; 7 bases line up with TRBD1. V lost 3 bases, J lost 3 bases, and 5 bases stayed unmatched. CDR3 size: 14 residues. Germline loops: CDR1 SGHTA, CDR2 FQGNSA. In nucleotides, the CDR3 is TGTGCCAGCAGCTTTAGACAGGGTCTCTACGAGCAGTACTTC. Its protein product is CASSFRQGLYEQYF.

The J gene is TRBJ2-1, the V gene TRBV5-1; D is possibly TRBD2 (5 bases). Trimming took off 6 bases at V and 5 bases at J, with 9 bases between the two ends. This CDR3 has 12 residues. The germline V gene has CDR1 SGHRS and CDR2 YFSETQ. The CDR3: CASNIANNEQFF. CDR3 DNA: TGCGCCAGCAACATAGCGAACAATGAGCAGTTCTTC.

The chain recombines TRBV13 with TRBJ2-2, with 8 bases matching TRBD2. The CDR3 contains 15 residues. J gave up 7 bases and V 5 bases, and 9 bases lay outside the gene matches. Germline V gives CDR1 PRHDT, CDR2 FYEKMQ (reference sequence). CDR3: CASSGRGGPGGELFF. CDR3 DNA: TGTGCCAGCAGCGGCCGGGGGGGCCCAGGCGGGGAGCTGTTTTTT. The full variable domain, its missing parts supplied by reference TRBV13 and TRBJ2-2, is AAGVIQSPRHLIKEKRETATLKCYPIPRHDTVYWYQQGPGQDPQFLISFYEKMQSDKGSIPDRFSAQQFSDYHSELNMSSLELGDSALYFCASSGRGGPGGELFFGEGSRLTVL.

CDR3 in DNA: TGTGCCAGCAGCTTAGGAGTCACAGGGCTTCACGAAAAACTGTTTTTT. As protein: CASSLGVTGLHEKLFF. This chain uses TRBV11-1 with TRBJ1-4, with D possibly being TRBD1 (6 bases). CDR3 length: 16 residues. Per the germline V gene, CDR1 is SGHAT and CDR2 is FQDESV (reference sequence). Trimming cost V 1 base and J 8 bases, with 17 bases left between them.

The chain links TRBV5-5 to TRBJ1-1, with D uncertain. V was clipped by 2 bases and J by 4 bases, with 9 bases between them. CDR1 is SGHKS and CDR2 is YYEKEE in the germline V gene (reference sequence). This CDR3 is 13 amino acids long. This chain's CDR3 is CASSFFGGTEAFF. The CDR3, as DNA: TGTGCCAGCAGCTTTTTCGGTGGCACTGAAGCTTTCTTT.

This sequence joins TRBV19 and TRBJ2-5; 7 positions agree with TRBD2. J was trimmed by 4 bases and V by 4 bases; bases with no gene match: 9. This CDR3 contains 15 residues. Germline V lookup: CDR1 LNHDA, CDR2 SQIVND (reference sequence). The CDR3 is CASSREGRAGETQYF. The CDR3 DNA follows: TGTGCCAGTAGTAGGGAGGGCAGGGCAGGAGAGACCCAGTACTTC.

This sequence joins TRBV27 and TRBJ1-5, with D possibly TRBD1 on 5 matching bases. CDR3 size: 14 residues. Per the germline V gene, CDR1 is MNHEY and CDR2 is SMNVEV (reference sequence). V lost 6 bases and J lost 8, with 17 bases in between. As DNA, the CDR3 is TGTGCCAGCAGCAAACAGGCGGTTGGAGAGCCCCAGCATTTT. Amino acid sequence: CASSKQAVGEPQHF.

The V call is TRBV20-1, the J call TRBJ1-1, with D possibly being TRBD1 (6 bases). CDR1 is DFQATT, CDR2 SNEGSKA, per germline (reference sequence). With 6 bases removed from V and 2 bases from J, the gap between germline ends came to 7 bases. There are 11 residues in the CDR3. The CDR3 is CSATGNTEAFF. The CDR3 DNA sequence: TGCAGTGCGACAGGTAACACTGAAGCTTTCTTT.

The chain carries TRBV11-1 and TRBJ2-1, with a possible D match to TRBD1 (5 bases). V was trimmed by 5 bases and J by 7 bases, leaving 15 bases between them. Germline V gives CDR1 SGHAT, CDR2 FQDESV (reference sequence). The CDR3 totals 14 residues. In nucleotides, the CDR3 is TGTGCCAGCAGCCGCCCAGGGATATTGAATGAGCAGTTCTTC. This gives the protein CASSRPGILNEQFF.

This clone was counted once. CDR3: CASSQPSGGSTDTQYF. The CDR3 bases are TGCGCCAGCAGCCAACCTAGCGGGGGGAGCACAGATACGCAGTATTTT. V usage is TRBV4-3 and J usage is TRBJ2-3; 11 bases agree with TRBD2. CDR1 LGHNA and CDR2 YSLEER come from the germline V gene. Unmatched junction bases numbered 1, after V lost 2 bases and J lost 0 bases. The CDR3 totals 16 residues.

This chain connects TRBV6-5 to TRBJ1-5; TRBD1 matches 11 bases. The CDR3 runs 15 residues. Germline CDR1 reads MNHEY; CDR2 reads SVGAGI. After removal of 6 bases from V and 6 bases from J, the junction contained 7 bases not matched to a gene. The CDR3 DNA sequence: TGTGCCAGCAGGGACCGGGACAGGGGGAGTCAGCCCCAGCATTTT. Translating it yields CASRDRDRGSQPQHF.